This TCR beta chain was documented in a study of Graves' ophthalmopathy and Graves' hyperthyroidism. Overall study: Peripheral blood was gathered at the point of initial diagnosis, before any treatment started. Overall study results and limits: With just under 90% sensitivity and less than 83% specificity, a 13-signature model separated ophthalmopathy from stable hyperthyroidism.

RNA transcripts were the source from which TCR beta CDR3 regions were amplified. After a first-round RT-PCR with HTBI primers, a second-round multiplex PCR was run. TCRdb used MiXCR to reprocess the multiplex PCR reads, holding one entry per CDR3 protein. The data show around 22,000 distinct CDR3 sequences, with about half seen just once and roughly 6.5% held by the top ten. With regard to this clonotype: Its matching antigen is unknown.

Aged 18 to 65, the patients with hyperthyroidism had under 2 months' duration and were newly diagnosed. The PBMCs used were ones drawn from 8 to 10 ml of fresh peripheral blood. The V gene's germline CDR1 is DFQATT and CDR2 SNEGSKA (reference sequence). The CDR3 is 12 residues long. The TCR was taken from an adult woman with stable Graves' hyperthyroidism. Material for sequencing was peripheral blood. The rearrangement links TRBV20-1 to TRBJ2-2; D may match TRBD1 or TRBD2 (5 bases each). The CDR3 DNA sequence: TGCAGCAGACAGCGGTACACCGGGGAGCTGTTTTTT. Amino acid sequence: CSRQRYTGELFF.